These T cell receptor beta chains were read from a single sample in a study of T cells after yellow fever vaccination. TCRdb re-called the 5' RACE reads with MiXCR, one entry per CDR3 protein. The sample records under 80,000 distinct CDR3 sequences, roughly 7.4% being singletons. The sample here was CD8+ T cells sorted from PBMCs, taken 15 days after the yellow fever booster vaccination. The source is a man younger than 45 who received the YFV17D yellow fever vaccine. The CDR3 runs from the conserved cysteine through the conserved F or W. A D gene is named only where the DNA matches it firmly. Some rows have no size entry. The others give once, few or many, or a class for an expanded clone.

v_call: TRBV14; clone_size: many; d_call: -; cdr3_length: 13; j_call: TRBJ2-3; cdr3_nt: TGTGCCAGCAGCACGTTCAGCGCAGATACGCAGTATTTT; cdr3_aa: CASSTFSADTQYF
v_call: TRBV6-2/TRBV6-3; clone_size: -; d_call: TRBD2; cdr3_length: 17; j_call: TRBJ2-5; cdr3_nt: TGTGCCAGCAGGAGACTCTCCCTCGGGACTAGCCAAGAGACCCAGTACTTC; cdr3_aa: CASRRLSLGTSQETQYF
v_call: TRBV20-1; clone_size: many; d_call: TRBD2; cdr3_length: 15; j_call: TRBJ2-3; cdr3_nt: TGCAGTGCTAGACTGCTAGCGGGTTTCACAGATACGCAGTATTTT; cdr3_aa: CSARLLAGFTDTQYF
v_call: TRBV6-2/TRBV6-3; clone_size: many; d_call: -; cdr3_length: 12; j_call: TRBJ1-5; cdr3_nt: TGTGCCAGCAGCCCTCACGACCAGCCCCAGCATTTT; cdr3_aa: CASSPHDQPQHF
v_call: TRBV7-2; clone_size: many; d_call: -; cdr3_length: 16; j_call: TRBJ2-3; cdr3_nt: TGTGCCAGCAGCCAGGGAGGAGGGGGAGCCACAGATACGCAGTATTTT; cdr3_aa: CASSQGGGGATDTQYF
v_call: TRBV24-1; clone_size: many; d_call: -; cdr3_length: 12; j_call: TRBJ2-1; cdr3_nt: TGTGCCACCAGTGCCGATCTCAATGAGCAGTTCTTC; cdr3_aa: CATSADLNEQFF
v_call: TRBV19; clone_size: many; d_call: TRBD2; cdr3_length: 17; j_call: TRBJ2-1; cdr3_nt: TGTGCCAGTAGTGAAGAACTAGCGGGAGGCGCCTACAATGAGCAGTTCTTC; cdr3_aa: CASSEELAGGAYNEQFF
v_call: TRBV29-1; clone_size: many; d_call: -; cdr3_length: 15; j_call: TRBJ2-7; cdr3_nt: TGCAGCGTTGAAGATCAGGAGGGACAGTCCTACGAGCAGTACTTC; cdr3_aa: CSVEDQEGQSYEQYF
v_call: TRBV9; clone_size: many; d_call: -; cdr3_length: 15; j_call: TRBJ1-6; cdr3_nt: TGTGCCAGCAGCGTAGTTGGGCGTTTGGATTCACCCCTCCACTTT; cdr3_aa: CASSVVGRLDSPLHF
v_call: TRBV9; clone_size: many; d_call: TRBD2; cdr3_length: 15; j_call: TRBJ2-7; cdr3_nt: TGTGCCAGCAGCGTAGGGGTAGCGGGAGTCTACGAGCAGTACTTC; cdr3_aa: CASSVGVAGVYEQYF
v_call: TRBV27; clone_size: many; d_call: TRBD2; cdr3_length: 16; j_call: TRBJ2-5; cdr3_nt: TGTGCCAGCAGTTTATGGGCGGGAGGGCGGCAAGAGACCCAGTACTTC; cdr3_aa: CASSLWAGGRQETQYF
v_call: TRBV6-2/TRBV6-3; clone_size: many; d_call: TRBD2; cdr3_length: 17; j_call: TRBJ2-7; cdr3_nt: TGTGCCAGCAGTTACTGGGCCCCCGGACTAGCGATCTACGAGCAGTACTTC; cdr3_aa: CASSYWAPGLAIYEQYF
v_call: TRBV20-1; clone_size: -; d_call: TRBD2; cdr3_length: 16; j_call: TRBJ2-7; cdr3_nt: TGCACTGCTAGAGATGTGGTAGCGAGCGGGGGCTACGAGCAGTACTTC; cdr3_aa: CTARDVVASGGYEQYF
v_call: TRBV14; clone_size: many; d_call: TRBD2; cdr3_length: 16; j_call: TRBJ2-5; cdr3_nt: TGTGCCAGCAGCCAGGTCGGACTAGCGGGAGGAGAGACCCAGTACTTC; cdr3_aa: CASSQVGLAGGETQYF
v_call: TRBV20-1; clone_size: -; d_call: -; cdr3_length: 10; j_call: TRBJ2-3; cdr3_nt: TGCAGTGGATCGAGTGATACGCAGTATTTT; cdr3_aa: CSGSSDTQYF
v_call: TRBV29-1; clone_size: many; d_call: -; cdr3_length: 12; j_call: TRBJ2-1; cdr3_nt: TGCAGCGCCCCGGCGCCAAACAATGAGCAGTTCTTC; cdr3_aa: CSAPAPNNEQFF
v_call: TRBV6-2/TRBV6-3; clone_size: few; d_call: TRBD2; cdr3_length: 15; j_call: TRBJ2-7; cdr3_nt: TGTGCCAGCAGTAACTCGGGACTAGCACTCTCGGAGCAGTACTTC; cdr3_aa: CASSNSGLALSEQYF
v_call: TRBV3-1; clone_size: many; d_call: -; cdr3_length: 14; j_call: TRBJ2-5; cdr3_nt: TGTGCCAGCAGCCAAGCATCGGGGAGGGAGACCCAGTACTTC; cdr3_aa: CASSQASGRETQYF
v_call: TRBV12-3/TRBV12-4; clone_size: many; d_call: -; cdr3_length: 13; j_call: TRBJ2-4; cdr3_nt: TGTGCCAGCAAGGCCTCTATGGGGAACATTCAGTACTTC; cdr3_aa: CASKASMGNIQYF
v_call: TRBV5-4; clone_size: few; d_call: TRBD2; cdr3_length: 14; j_call: TRBJ2-7; cdr3_nt: TGTGCCAGCAGGGCGACTAGCGAAGACTACGAGCAGTACTTC; cdr3_aa: CASRATSEDYEQYF
v_call: TRBV11-1; clone_size: many; d_call: TRBD2; cdr3_length: 18; j_call: TRBJ2-7; cdr3_nt: TGTGCCAGCAGCCCCGGACCGCGACTAGCGGGAGGGTCCTACGAGCAGTACTTC; cdr3_aa: CASSPGPRLAGGSYEQYF
v_call: TRBV20-1; clone_size: few; d_call: -; cdr3_length: 12; j_call: TRBJ2-4; cdr3_nt: TGCAGTGCTGAATACGGAGGAAACATTCAGTACTTC; cdr3_aa: CSAEYGGNIQYF
v_call: TRBV13; clone_size: few; d_call: -; cdr3_length: 15; j_call: TRBJ2-7; cdr3_nt: TGTGCCAGCAGCTCTCGGACTAGGGGGACTGAAGAGCAGTACTTC; cdr3_aa: CASSSRTRGTEEQYF
v_call: TRBV16; clone_size: many; d_call: TRBD2; cdr3_length: 16; j_call: TRBJ2-1; cdr3_nt: TGTGCCAGCAGCCACCTGGGACTAGCGGCCAACAATGAGCAGTTCTTC; cdr3_aa: CASSHLGLAANNEQFF
v_call: TRBV29-1; clone_size: many; d_call: -; cdr3_length: 13; j_call: TRBJ1-1; cdr3_nt: TGCAGCGTCCATGGGACGGCGAACACTGAAGCTTTCTTT; cdr3_aa: CSVHGTANTEAFF
v_call: TRBV20-1; clone_size: -; d_call: -; cdr3_length: 14; j_call: TRBJ2-1; cdr3_nt: TGCAGTGCTCCAGGACAGGGAGGGTACAATGAGCAGTTCTTC; cdr3_aa: CSAPGQGGYNEQFF
v_call: TRBV10-1; clone_size: many; d_call: -; cdr3_length: 12; j_call: TRBJ1-1; cdr3_nt: TGCGCCAGCAGCCTGGGGGACACTGAAGCTTTCTTT; cdr3_aa: CASSLGDTEAFF
v_call: TRBV7-2; clone_size: many; d_call: TRBD2; cdr3_length: 17; j_call: TRBJ2-7; cdr3_nt: TGTGCCAGCAGCAACCCCGGACTAGCGGAGAAGTCCTACGAGCAGTACTTC; cdr3_aa: CASSNPGLAEKSYEQYF
v_call: TRBV20-1; clone_size: many; d_call: TRBD2; cdr3_length: 14; j_call: TRBJ2-1; cdr3_nt: TGCAGTGCTAGAGGTAGCGGGAGCCTGAATGAGCAGTTCTTC; cdr3_aa: CSARGSGSLNEQFF
v_call: TRBV20-1; clone_size: many; d_call: -; cdr3_length: 12; j_call: TRBJ2-5; cdr3_nt: TGCAGTGCTTCGGAGGGTGGGGAGACCCAGTACTTC; cdr3_aa: CSASEGGETQYF
v_call: TRBV20-1; clone_size: medium-sized; d_call: -; cdr3_length: 14; j_call: TRBJ2-1; cdr3_nt: TGCAGTGCTAAGGGGGCGGGGGACTACAATGAGCAGTTCTTC; cdr3_aa: CSAKGAGDYNEQFF
v_call: TRBV6-1; clone_size: many; d_call: TRBD1; cdr3_length: 15; j_call: TRBJ2-1; cdr3_nt: TGTGCCAGCAGTCGGACAGGGGGTAAAGTCAATGAGCAGTTCTTC; cdr3_aa: CASSRTGGKVNEQFF
v_call: TRBV20-1; clone_size: many; d_call: -; cdr3_length: 13; j_call: TRBJ2-7; cdr3_nt: TGCAGTGCTCCCAGCGCTTACTCCTACGAGCAGTACTTC; cdr3_aa: CSAPSAYSYEQYF
v_call: TRBV5-1; clone_size: many; d_call: -; cdr3_length: 17; j_call: TRBJ2-1; cdr3_nt: TGCGCCAGCAGCGGGGGACTTGCCTTCTCCTCCTACAATGAGCAGTTCTTC; cdr3_aa: CASSGGLAFSSYNEQFF
v_call: TRBV19; clone_size: many; d_call: -; cdr3_length: 16; j_call: TRBJ2-1; cdr3_nt: TGTGCCAGTAGTATAGGTGGGGACCTACACTACAATGAGCAGTTCTTC; cdr3_aa: CASSIGGDLHYNEQFF
v_call: TRBV3-1; clone_size: many; d_call: TRBD1; cdr3_length: 14; j_call: TRBJ2-5; cdr3_nt: TGTGCCAGCAGCCAAGTGACAGGGCTCGGCACCCAGTACTTC; cdr3_aa: CASSQVTGLGTQYF
v_call: TRBV5-1; clone_size: few; d_call: TRBD2; cdr3_length: 16; j_call: TRBJ2-1; cdr3_nt: TGCGCCAGCAGCTGGGGTCTAGCGGGAGCCCACAATGAGCAGTTCTTC; cdr3_aa: CASSWGLAGAHNEQFF
v_call: TRBV7-6; clone_size: many; d_call: TRBD1; cdr3_length: 16; j_call: TRBJ2-2; cdr3_nt: TGTGCCAGCAGCTTTTGGACAGGGGGGCACGGCGGGGAGCTGTTTTTT; cdr3_aa: CASSFWTGGHGGELFF
v_call: TRBV4-3; clone_size: many; d_call: TRBD2; cdr3_length: 15; j_call: TRBJ2-7; cdr3_nt: TGCGCCAGCAGCCATACAGGCGGGAGACCCTTCGAGCAGTACTTC; cdr3_aa: CASSHTGGRPFEQYF
v_call: TRBV15; clone_size: many; d_call: TRBD2; cdr3_length: 15; j_call: TRBJ2-1; cdr3_nt: TGTGCCACCAGCAGAGATCGCCTAGCGGGATATGAGCAGTTCTTC; cdr3_aa: CATSRDRLAGYEQFF
v_call: TRBV30; clone_size: many; d_call: -; cdr3_length: 16; j_call: TRBJ2-1; cdr3_nt: TGTGCCTGGAGTGTAGGAGTTTATTACGGCTACAATGAGCAGTTCTTC; cdr3_aa: CAWSVGVYYGYNEQFF
v_call: TRBV7-2; clone_size: many; d_call: TRBD2; cdr3_length: 14; j_call: TRBJ2-7; cdr3_nt: TGTGCCAGCAGCTTACTAGCGGGCTCCTACGAGCAGTACTTC; cdr3_aa: CASSLLAGSYEQYF
v_call: TRBV6-2/TRBV6-3; clone_size: many; d_call: TRBD2; cdr3_length: 16; j_call: TRBJ2-1; cdr3_nt: TGTGCCAGCAGTCAGTACGGACTAGCGGTAAACAATGAGCAGTTCTTC; cdr3_aa: CASSQYGLAVNNEQFF
v_call: TRBV12-3/TRBV12-4; clone_size: many; d_call: -; cdr3_length: 13; j_call: TRBJ2-1; cdr3_nt: TGTGCCAGCAGTTTAGGGCCCTACAATGAGCAGTTCTTC; cdr3_aa: CASSLGPYNEQFF
v_call: TRBV5-1; clone_size: many; d_call: -; cdr3_length: 12; j_call: TRBJ1-1; cdr3_nt: TGCGCCAGCAGCTTTGGGAGCACTGAAGCTTTCTTT; cdr3_aa: CASSFGSTEAFF
v_call: TRBV7-2; clone_size: -; d_call: -; cdr3_length: 14; j_call: TRBJ2-7; cdr3_nt: TGTGCCAGCAGCTTAGCGATTACAAGTCACGAGCAGTACTTC; cdr3_aa: CASSLAITSHEQYF
v_call: TRBV5-1; clone_size: many; d_call: -; cdr3_length: 13; j_call: TRBJ1-1; cdr3_nt: TGCGCCAGCAGCTTGTCCGGCTCCCGTGAAGCTTTCTTT; cdr3_aa: CASSLSGSREAFF
v_call: TRBV20-1; clone_size: many; d_call: -; cdr3_length: 14; j_call: TRBJ1-2; cdr3_nt: TGCAGTGCTAGCGTCCCAGCCGCCTACTATGGCTACACCTTC; cdr3_aa: CSASVPAAYYGYTF
v_call: TRBV29-1; clone_size: many; d_call: -; cdr3_length: 14; j_call: TRBJ2-6; cdr3_nt: TGCAGCGTTGTCAGCAGCTCTGGGGCCAACGTCCTGACTTTC; cdr3_aa: CSVVSSSGANVLTF
v_call: TRBV20-1; clone_size: many; d_call: TRBD2; cdr3_length: 17; j_call: TRBJ2-2; cdr3_nt: TGCAGTGCTGAGCGGACTAGCGCGACCATGGGGACCGGGGAGCTGTTTTTT; cdr3_aa: CSAERTSATMGTGELFF